Reported below is one TCR beta chain. What it recognizes is unknown. Healthy adults negative for HIV, lacking recent acute infections or vaccinations, served as donors. The CDR3 has 12 amino acids. The V segment lost 8 bases and the J segment 3 bases; nucleotides outside the gene matches: 2. CDR1 and CDR2 from the germline V gene are MDHEN and SYDVKM. Measured with immunoSEQ multiplex PCR; TCRdb has only the in-frame clones, and not every one. Of 150,000 to 200,000 clones listed, 85% to 95% are singletons. The sample comes from a study of shared clonotypes between healthy human individuals. Notes on the study in general: Rarefaction exposed incomplete sorted-subset sequencing despite large depth. Some clonotypes were shared by all four sorted-subset donors, while others were not shared. The non-shared ones had lower generation probabilities than the shared ones. Represented diversity, genetic and exposure-history alike, was limited by few donors.

This receptor was identified in a woman aged 30 to 39 in good health. The sample consisted of naive CD4+ T cells sorted from blood. Subset given: CD45RA+ positively selected. The chain recombines TRBV28 with TRBJ2-7, with 9 bases aligning to TRBD1. The CDR3 nucleotides read TGTGCCAGCGGGACAGGGTTCTACGAGCAGTACTTC. Protein product: CASGTGFYEQYF.